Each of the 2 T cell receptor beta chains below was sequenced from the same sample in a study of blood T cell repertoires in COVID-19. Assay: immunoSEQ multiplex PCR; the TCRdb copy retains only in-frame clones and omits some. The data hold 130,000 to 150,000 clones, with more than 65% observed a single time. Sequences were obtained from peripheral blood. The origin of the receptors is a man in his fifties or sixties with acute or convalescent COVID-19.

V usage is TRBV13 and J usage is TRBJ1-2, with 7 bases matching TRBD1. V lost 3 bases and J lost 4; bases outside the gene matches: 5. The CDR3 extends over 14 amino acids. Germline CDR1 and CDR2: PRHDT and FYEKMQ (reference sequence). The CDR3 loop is CASSLKQGTYGYTF. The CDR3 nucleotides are TGTGCCAGCAGCTTGAAACAGGGGACCTATGGCTACACCTTC.

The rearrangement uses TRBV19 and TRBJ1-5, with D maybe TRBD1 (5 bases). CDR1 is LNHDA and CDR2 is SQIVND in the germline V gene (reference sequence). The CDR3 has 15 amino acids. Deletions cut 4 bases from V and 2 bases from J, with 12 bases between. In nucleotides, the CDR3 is TGTGCCAGTAGTACTAGACAGCTACGCAATCAGCCCCAGCATTTT. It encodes CASSTRQLRNQPQHF.